A selection of T cell receptor beta chains follows, all from one sample in a study of cytomegalovirus exposure and HLA in healthy donors. Sequenced by immunoSEQ multiplex PCR; TCRdb stores in-frame clones only, minus some. The sample lists more than 200,000 clones, around 76% seen once, with about 6.1% in the top ten. The sequenced sample was PBMCs. The receptor set was obtained from a man aged 35 to 55 in good health and CMV-seropositive. CDR3s include the opening cysteine and the closing phenylalanine or tryptophan. A D gene is named only where the DNA matches it firmly. Expanded clones are given a class, and other clones once, few, many or no size at all.

TRBJ2-5,TRBV6-4,TRBD2,.,TGTGCCAGCTTGGGACTAGCGGGAGTCCAAGAGACCCAGTACTTC,CASLGLAGVQETQYF
TRBJ1-1,TRBV25-1,TRBD1,few,TGTGCCAGCAGTAGGACAGGGGACACTGAAGCTTTCTTT,CASSRTGDTEAFF
TRBJ2-2,TRBV5-1,.,.,TGCGCCAGCAGCTTGTGGCAGGAGAACACCGGGGAGCTGTTTTTT,CASSLWQENTGELFF
TRBJ1-2,TRBV30,.,.,TGTGCCTGGAGTGTACAGGGACGTTGCGGCTACACCTTC,CAWSVQGRCGYTF
TRBJ2-5,TRBV6-5,.,.,TGTGCCAGCAGGGGGCCAGAGACCCAGTACTTC,CASRGPETQYF
TRBJ2-1,TRBV18,TRBD1,.,TGTGCCAGCTCACTCGGACAGGCGCCTTACAATGAGCAGTTCTTC,CASSLGQAPYNEQFF
TRBJ2-6,TRBV7-3,TRBD2,.,TGTGCCAGCAGCTTTGGGACTAGCGGGATTCTGAGATCGGCTGGGGCCAACGTCCTGACTTTC,CASSFGTSGILRSAGANVLTF
TRBJ2-7,TRBV7-6,.,once,TGTGCCAGCAGCCAAAGGACTCCCAGCGACGAGCAGTACTTC,CASSQRTPSDEQYF
TRBJ1-2,TRBV9,TRBD1,few,TGTGCCAGCAGCGTAGAGCACAGGGGTCTGCGGGGATATTATGGCTACACCTTC,CASSVEHRGLRGYYGYTF
TRBJ1-1,TRBV28,.,.,TGTGCCAGCAGCCCGTTGACAGGGAACACTGAAGCTTTCTTT,CASSPLTGNTEAFF
TRBJ2-5,TRBV18,.,.,TGTGCCAGCTCACCACCTTATCAAGAGACCCAGTACTTC,CASSPPYQETQYF
TRBJ2-1,TRBV5-1,TRBD2,.,TGCGCCAGCAGCTTGGGACTAGCGGGACCCTCCTACAATGAGCAGTTCTTC,CASSLGLAGPSYNEQFF
TRBJ1-5,TRBV30,.,.,TGTGCCTGGAGTGGGGGGCTATTGGGCAATCAGCCCCAGCATTTT,CAWSGGLLGNQPQHF
TRBJ1-1,TRBV10-1,.,.,TGCGCCAGCAGTGAGTCGGGACTTTTGGGCACTGAAGCTTTCTTT,CASSESGLLGTEAFF
TRBJ2-1,TRBV9,.,.,TGTGCCAGCCGGAGCTCCTACAATGAGCAGTTCTTC,CASRSSYNEQFF
TRBJ2-1,TRBV7-6,.,.,TGTGCCAGCAGCTTAGCGGAGCGGCCATACAATGAGCAGTTCTTC,CASSLAERPYNEQFF
TRBJ1-1,TRBV6-5,.,.,TGTGCCAGCAGTGGCAGAGGTCTCGGGAACACTGAAGCTTTCTTT,CASSGRGLGNTEAFF
TRBJ2-1,TRBV9,TRBD2,once,TGTGCCAGCAGCGCCCCCTTAGCGGGTTCGATCTACAATGAGCAGTTCTTC,CASSAPLAGSIYNEQFF
TRBJ1-3,TRBV1,.,.,TGCACCAGCAGCCAGCCCACCGGGACAGAAGACTACCACTCCTCTGGAAACACCATATATTTT,CTSSQPTGTEDYHSSGNTIYF
TRBJ1-2,TRBV19,TRBD1,.,TGTGCCAGTACCATGCGGCAGGGGGAAAACTATGGCTACACCTTC,CASTMRQGENYGYTF